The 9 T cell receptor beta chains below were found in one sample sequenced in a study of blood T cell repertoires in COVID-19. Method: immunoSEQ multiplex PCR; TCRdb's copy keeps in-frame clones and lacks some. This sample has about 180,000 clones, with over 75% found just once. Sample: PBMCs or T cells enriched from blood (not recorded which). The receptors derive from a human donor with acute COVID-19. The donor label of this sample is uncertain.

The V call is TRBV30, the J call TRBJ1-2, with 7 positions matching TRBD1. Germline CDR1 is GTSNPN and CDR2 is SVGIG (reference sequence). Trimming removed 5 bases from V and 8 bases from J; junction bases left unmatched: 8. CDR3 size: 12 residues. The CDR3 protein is CAWGTAVGGYTF. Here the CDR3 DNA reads TGTGCCTGGGGGACAGCCGTGGGGGGCTACACCTTC.

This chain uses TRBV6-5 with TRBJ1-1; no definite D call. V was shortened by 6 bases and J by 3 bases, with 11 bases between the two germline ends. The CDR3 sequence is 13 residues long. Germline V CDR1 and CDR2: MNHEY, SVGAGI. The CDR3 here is CASRVGRYTEAFF. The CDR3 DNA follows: TGTGCCAGCAGGGTGGGGAGATACACTGAAGCTTTCTTT.

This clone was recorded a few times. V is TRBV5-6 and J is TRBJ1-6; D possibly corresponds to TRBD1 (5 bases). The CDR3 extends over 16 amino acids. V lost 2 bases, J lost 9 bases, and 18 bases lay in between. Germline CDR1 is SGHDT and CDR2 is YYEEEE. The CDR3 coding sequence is TGTGCCAGCAGCTTATGGGGCAAGGCTCAGAGTTCACCCCTCCACTTT. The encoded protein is CASSLWGKAQSSPLHF.

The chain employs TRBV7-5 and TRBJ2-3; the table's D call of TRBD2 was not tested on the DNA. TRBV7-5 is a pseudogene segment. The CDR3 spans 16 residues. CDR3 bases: TGTGCCAGAAGCTCGGGACTAGCGGGGGGAGTGGATACGCAGTATTTT. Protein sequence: CARSSGLAGGVDTQYF.

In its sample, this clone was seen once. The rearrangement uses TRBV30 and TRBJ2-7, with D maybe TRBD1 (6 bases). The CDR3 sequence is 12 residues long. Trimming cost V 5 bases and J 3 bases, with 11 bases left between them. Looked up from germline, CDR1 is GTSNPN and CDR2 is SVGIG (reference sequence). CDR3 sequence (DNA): TGTGCCTGGGGTGGGGGCGGCTACGAGCAGTACTTC. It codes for CAWGGGGYEQYF.

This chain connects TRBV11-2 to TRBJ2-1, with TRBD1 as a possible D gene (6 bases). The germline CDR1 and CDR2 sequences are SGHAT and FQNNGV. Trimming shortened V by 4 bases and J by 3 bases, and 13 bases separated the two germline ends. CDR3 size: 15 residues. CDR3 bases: TGTGCCAGCAGCTCCGCAGGGACAAACTACAATGAGCAGTTCTTC. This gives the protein CASSSAGTNYNEQFF.

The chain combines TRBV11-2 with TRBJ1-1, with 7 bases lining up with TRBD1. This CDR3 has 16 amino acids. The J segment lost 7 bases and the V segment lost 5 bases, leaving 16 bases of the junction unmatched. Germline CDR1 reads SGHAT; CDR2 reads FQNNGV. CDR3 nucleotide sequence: TGTGCCAGCAGCCCCCACCCGAGGGGGCCGCCGCATGAAGCTTTCTTT. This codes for CASSPHPRGPPHEAFF. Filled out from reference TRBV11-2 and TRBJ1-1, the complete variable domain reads EAGVAQSPRYKIIEKRQSVAFWCNPISGHATLYWYQQILGQGPKLLIQFQNNGVVDDSQLPKDRFSAERLKGVDSTLKIQPAKLEDSAVYLCASSPHPRGPPHEAFFGQGTRLTVV.

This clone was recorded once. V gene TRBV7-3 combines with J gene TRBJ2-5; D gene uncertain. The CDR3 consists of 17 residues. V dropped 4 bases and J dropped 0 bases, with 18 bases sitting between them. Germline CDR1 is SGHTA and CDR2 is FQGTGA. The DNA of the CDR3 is TGTGCCAGCAGCTACACGGCCCAACTAACGTACCAAGAGACCCAGTACTTC. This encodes CASSYTAQLTYQETQYF.

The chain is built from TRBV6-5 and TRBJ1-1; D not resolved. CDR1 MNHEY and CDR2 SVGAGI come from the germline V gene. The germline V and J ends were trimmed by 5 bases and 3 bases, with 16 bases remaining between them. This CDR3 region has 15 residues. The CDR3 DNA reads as TGTGCCAGCAGTACCCGGGGATTTGGGGACACTGAAGCTTTCTTT. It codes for CASSTRGFGDTEAFF.